A selection of T cell receptor beta chains follows, all from one sample in a study of CD8 T cells in ankylosing spondylitis. TCRdb used MiXCR to reprocess the 5' RACE reads, holding one entry per CDR3 protein. The sample yields just under 350,000 distinct CDR3 sequences, about 14% seen once. Sequencing was done on a sample of blood, either unsorted or a sorted T cell fraction (not recorded which). These receptors came from a male donor with ankylosing spondylitis or in good health (not recorded which). Each CDR3 is given with its conserved first and last residue. A D gene is named only where the DNA matches it firmly. Clone size is stated in some rows and not others, as once, few, many or a class when expanded.

>TRBD2|.|TRBJ2-1|TRBV4-2
CASSQEGVGGSSYNEQFF
TGTGCCAGCAGCCAAGAGGGGGTGGGGGGGAGCTCCTACAATGAGCAGTTCTTC
>TRBD2|few|TRBJ2-1|TRBV20-1
CSAVAGALDNEQFF
TGCAGTGCTGTAGCGGGGGCCCTCGACAATGAGCAGTTCTTC
>.|.|TRBJ2-6|TRBV11-3
CASSSPPLSGANVLTF
TGTGCCAGCAGCTCCCCCCCATTATCTGGGGCCAACGTCCTGACTTTC
>.|.|TRBJ2-7|TRBV2
CASASSRSYEQYF
TGTGCCAGCGCCAGTAGCAGATCCTACGAGCAGTACTTC
>TRBD1|.|TRBJ2-5|TRBV5-1
CASSVDRGNSETQYF
TGCGCCAGCAGCGTGGACAGGGGGAATTCAGAGACCCAGTACTTC
>.|.|TRBJ2-5|TRBV3-1
CASSLPSTDYRETQYF
TGTGCCAGCAGCCTGCCTAGCACGGACTACCGGGAGACCCAGTACTTC
>.|.|TRBJ1-2|TRBV3-1
CASSRHGTGYTF
TGTGCCAGCAGCCGGCATGGAACGGGCTACACCTTC
>TRBD1|few|TRBJ1-1|TRBV6-1
CASSPGQGRPEAFF
TGTGCCAGCAGCCCCGGACAGGGCAGGCCTGAAGCTTTCTTT
>.|many|TRBJ1-4|TRBV6-1
CASSEVTVDEKLFF
TGTGCCAGCAGTGAAGTAACGGTCGACGAAAAACTGTTTTTT
>TRBD2|few|TRBJ2-2|TRBV7-9
CASSSKREATGELFF
TGTGCCAGCAGCTCCAAGCGGGAGGCTACCGGGGAGCTGTTTTTT